This paragraph covers one TCR beta chain sequence. This clone was picked up a small number of times. Its specific antigen is unknown. Per-base qualities were not stored, and no clone one base away is much larger. TCR beta CDR3 regions were amplified from genomic DNA with the immunoSEQ v3 hsTCRB kit using bias-controlled multiplex PCR. An Illumina NextSeq 500 was used to sequence the TCR libraries, reaching roughly 1.9 million read pairs at survey level or roughly 5-6.5 million at deep level. On the study's bioinformatics: V, D and J genes were assigned, non-productive sequences were removed, and clonality was reported by immunoSEQ Analyzer software. Repertoires were compared by productive Simpson clonality and by the Morisita overlap index of productive TRB rearrangements between infused TIL and blood. Absolute clonotype counts in blood were estimated as lymphocyte count times CD3+ fraction times the clone's productive frequency. Drawn from immuneACCESS, this table holds only the in-frame rearrangements with V and J called that TCRdb kept. Clones are partly lost; checked studies trace under half to an unresolved V gene and leave the rest unexplained. The V and J calls and the clone size are those of that table, but D and trimming were determined from the DNA. The sample table holds tens of thousands of clones, of which around 69% were seen once. The leading ten clones occupy about 6.3% of the sample.

In the paper's terms, the time point label means: pre-treatment sample, taken before nivolumab and TIL therapy. Adults with stage 4 NSCLC were enrolled in a dual-center phase I trial from late 2017 to early 2020. Samples were obtained from a single-arm, open-label phase I trial in which tumor-infiltrating lymphocyte therapy with nivolumab was evaluated in advanced non-small cell lung cancer. Blood mononuclear cells were isolated from EDTA tubes by Ficoll gradient and were snap-frozen as pellets, and DNA was extracted with a Qiagen mini-prep kit. In the germline V gene, CDR1 corresponds to SGHDT and CDR2 to YYEEEE. CDR3 length: 14 amino acids, cysteine to phenylalanine. CDR3 DNA only is kept here, 42 bases in frame from base 1. V and J lose 2 bases and 2 bases, and a span of 10 bases separates them. This sample is part of a study of TIL therapy for anti-PD-1-resistant metastatic lung cancer (dated by TCRdb to the early 2020s). In the study overall: Tumors were collected before any PD-1/PD-L1 blockade, after which patients were given nivolumab, and patients who progressed were given lymphodepletion, an infusion of expanded TIL and IL-2. A median age of 54 years (range about 35-85) and a median tumor PD-L1 proportion score of 6% were recorded among enrolled patients. The cohort was composed predominantly of lung adenocarcinoma, with a few EGFR-mutant and two ALK-rearranged tumors included, and half of patients were identified as current or former smokers. Across the cohort, whole-exome sequencing showed a median non-synonymous tumor mutation burden of approximately 1.5 mutations per megabase. T cell receptor beta sequencing of tumor and peripheral blood served to follow clonotypes across the tumor, the expanded TIL product, and serial blood samples. What the study reported, not specific to this receptor: Generalizability was limited because the cohort was highly selected, with more treatment-naive, never-smoker and oncogene-addicted patients included than is typical. Clonotypes from the infused TIL partially replaced the baseline peripheral repertoire and then declined over months, and persistence showed no apparent association with response. The study protocol defined all tumor marker inferences as exploratory.

The source material was blood, sampled at baseline. The chain employs TRBV5-6 and TRBJ1-2, and possibly TRBD1, on 5 matching bases. The source of this sequence is a person aged 25 to 80 with non-small cell lung cancer. For the CDR3, the sequence is CASSFGTGNYGYTF. The DNA sequence is as follows: TGTGCCAGCAGCTTTGGTACAGGCAACTATGGCTACACCTTC. Here the CDR3 is joined to the reference TRBV5-6 and TRBJ1-2 genes, and the full variable domain is: DAGVTQSPTHLIKTRGQQVTLRCSPKSGHDTVSWYQQALGQGPQFIFQYYEEEERQRGNFPDRFSGHQFPNYSSELNVNALLLGDSALYLCASSFGTGNYGYTFGSGTRLTVV.